These T cell receptor beta chains were read from a single sample in a study of blood T cell repertoires in COVID-19. Produced via immunoSEQ multiplex PCR; TCRdb's table is partial and in-frame only. This sample carries 85,000 to 95,000 clones, 86% of them seen once, and the ten largest clones take more than 25%. Material: peripheral blood. The receptors originated from a human donor in a cohort sampled during active COVID-19. The CDR3 runs from the conserved cysteine through the conserved F or W. Each record gives: D gene, V gene, J gene, clone size, CDR3 DNA, CDR3 protein. D genes are given only for firm matches. Rows give clone size only sometimes, using once, few, many, or a class for an expanded clone.

TRBD1	TRBV6-5	TRBJ2-7	once	TGTGCCAGCAGTCACCGGACAGGGCTCGAGCAGTACTTC	CASSHRTGLEQYF
.	TRBV9	TRBJ1-1	few	TGTGCCAGCAGCGCCTCAGGGTTAGGGACTGAAGCTTTCTTT	CASSASGLGTEAFF
.	TRBV28	TRBJ2-7	.	TGTGCCAGCAGTCTCCACCTGGAGCGGGCACAGTACGAGCAGTACTTC	CASSLHLERAQYEQYF
.	TRBV7-2	TRBJ2-3	.	TGTGCCAGCAGCTTAGTACAGGGCCTAAGCACAGATACGCAGTATTTT	CASSLVQGLSTDTQYF
TRBD1	TRBV7-2	TRBJ1-1	.	TGTGCCAGCAGGACAGGGACAGGGAGGCACACTGAAGCTTTCTTT	CASRTGTGRHTEAFF
TRBD1	TRBV6-6	TRBJ2-1	.	TGTGCCAGCAGCGGACAGGGCCTAAACAATGAGCAGTTCTTC	CASSGQGLNNEQFF
.	TRBV5-6	TRBJ2-3	.	TGTGCCAGCAGCCCGGGGGGCGGGTCCACAGATACGCAGTATTTT	CASSPGGGSTDTQYF
.	TRBV24-1	TRBJ2-3	once	TGTGCCACCAGTGCGGGACTTGGCACAGATACGCAGTATTTT	CATSAGLGTDTQYF
.	TRBV28	TRBJ2-5	.	TGTGCCAGCAGTTTGAAGGGGGTTGAGCAAGAGACCCAGTACTTC	CASSLKGVEQETQYF
TRBD2	TRBV6-5	TRBJ2-3	.	TGTGCCAGCAGAGCCCTAGCGGGGGGCGGGACGCAGTATTTT	CASRALAGGGTQYF
.	TRBV18	TRBJ2-3	.	TGTGCCAGCTCACCGCTACAGTCTAGCACAGATACGCAGTATTTT	CASSPLQSSTDTQYF
TRBD1	TRBV5-4	TRBJ2-1	.	TGTGCCAGCAGCTTGGCTGCAGGGACAGGTAACCACAATGAGCAGTTCTTC	CASSLAAGTGNHNEQFF
TRBD2	TRBV7-6	TRBJ2-7	.	TGTGCCAGCAGCCCCTCGCTAGCGGGGGGGGGCGAGCAGTACTTC	CASSPSLAGGGEQYF
.	TRBV4-1	TRBJ2-7	.	TGCGCCAGCAGCCAAGATTACGCGGGCGAGCAGTACTTC	CASSQDYAGEQYF
TRBD1	TRBV2	TRBJ1-2	many	TGTGCCAGCAGTGGGGGACAGCCTGGCTACACCTTC	CASSGGQPGYTF
.	TRBV12-3/TRBV12-4	TRBJ1-1	.	TGTGCCAGCAGTGCCACACAGAACACTGAAGCTTTCTTT	CASSATQNTEAFF
.	TRBV4-2	TRBJ1-5	.	TGTGCCAGCAGCCAGCTTGTCGTAGAGGGCAATCAGCCCCAGCATTTT	CASSQLVVEGNQPQHF
TRBD2	TRBV28	TRBJ2-7	.	TGTGCCAGCAGTTTATTAGCGGGTTTTAGCTCCTACGAGCAGTACTTC	CASSLLAGFSSYEQYF
TRBD1	TRBV6-2/TRBV6-3	TRBJ2-3	.	TGTGCCAGCAGTTCCGTGGACAGGGAGGCACACGGTACGCAGTATTTT	CASSSVDREAHGTQYF
.	TRBV7-6	TRBJ2-2	few	TGTGCCAGCAGAATTGAGGGGGCCGGGGAGCTGTTTTTT	CASRIEGAGELFF
.	TRBV5-6	TRBJ2-1	.	TGTGCCAGCACCCTCGGGACTTACAACAATGAGCAGTTCTTC	CASTLGTYNNEQFF
TRBD1	TRBV15	TRBJ2-6	.	TGTGCCACCGCCGGGACAGGGTCCGGGGCCAACGTCCTGACTTTC	CATAGTGSGANVLTF
TRBD1	TRBV7-9	TRBJ2-7	few	TGTGCCAGCACCACCGGGACAGGTATTCACGAGCAGTACTTC	CASTTGTGIHEQYF
TRBD2	TRBV7-8	TRBJ2-1	.	TGTGCCAGCAGCCCCGGGGGGACGTCCTACAATGAGCAGTTCTTC	CASSPGGTSYNEQFF
.	TRBV3-1/TRBV3-2	TRBJ2-7	.	TGTGCCAGCAGCTGGAGGCCTGTCTACGAGCAGTACTTC	CASSWRPVYEQYF
.	TRBV27	TRBJ2-3	.	TGTGCCAGCAGACGGACTTGGGTAGATACGCAGTATTTT	CASRRTWVDTQYF
TRBD2	TRBV5-1	TRBJ2-7	.	TGCGCCAGCAGCTTGTCGGGGACTAGCGGGAGAGGCGAGCAGTACTTC	CASSLSGTSGRGEQYF
.	TRBV13	TRBJ2-3	.	TGTGCCAGCAGCTTCAGTAGGGGCAGGGGACGCACAGATACGCAGTATTTT	CASSFSRGRGRTDTQYF
.	TRBV5-5	TRBJ1-2	.	TGTGCCAGCAACCCGAGGGGGGGCCGAGGCTACACCTTC	CASNPRGGRGYTF
.	TRBV9	TRBJ1-3	once	TGTGCCAGCAGCGTAGGAGCAGGCAGCTCTGGAAACACCATATATTTT	CASSVGAGSSGNTIYF
TRBD1	TRBV6-5	TRBJ1-2	.	TGTGCCAGCAGTACCAGGACAGGGGATTTTAACGGCTACACCTTC	CASSTRTGDFNGYTF
.	TRBV9	TRBJ1-2	.	TGTGCCAGCAGTCCCACAGGAGACGCAAACTATGGCTACACCTTC	CASSPTGDANYGYTF
.	TRBV9	TRBJ2-3	.	TGTGCCAGCAGCGTAGAACCAGGAACTAGCACAGATACGCAGTATTTT	CASSVEPGTSTDTQYF
TRBD1	TRBV7-9	TRBJ2-7	.	TGTGCCAGCAGCAGGACAGGAACTCCCTACGAGCAGTACTTC	CASSRTGTPYEQYF
TRBD1	TRBV6-5	TRBJ1-4	once	TGTGCCAGCAGCCTCGGGACAGGGGAGAAACTGTTTTTT	CASSLGTGEKLFF
TRBD2	TRBV7-9	TRBJ2-1	once	TGTGCCAGCAGCTTAGTGGGGACTAGCGGGAGAGCGAGAAATGAGCAGTTCTTC	CASSLVGTSGRARNEQFF
.	TRBV9	TRBJ2-1	.	TGTGCCAGCAGCGCCAACAGGGCCCACTCCAATGAGCAGTTCTTC	CASSANRAHSNEQFF
.	TRBV28	TRBJ1-2	.	TGTGCCAGCAGCTGGGGGCACGGGTCCCTCGACCATGGCTACACCTTC	CASSWGHGSLDHGYTF
TRBD1	TRBV28	TRBJ1-5	few	TGTGCCAGCAGTTCCCCGGGACAGGGTCGCTCACGTCAGCCCCAGCATTTT	CASSSPGQGRSRQPQHF
.	TRBV11-1	TRBJ2-7	.	TGTGCCAGCAGCCCCCACTCGCTCTCCTACGAGCAGTACTTC	CASSPHSLSYEQYF
.	TRBV5-1	TRBJ1-1	.	TGCGCCAGCAGTGAGAACAGGATAGCTTTCTTT	CASSENRIAFF
.	TRBV10-3	TRBJ2-5	.	TGTGCCATCAGTGAGTCAAACTCCCAGGGGACCCAGTACTTC	CAISESNSQGTQYF